This TCR beta chain was obtained from a study of blood T cell repertoires in COVID-19. Study-wide background: Sites across the United States, Italy and Spain contributed samples from acute and convalescent COVID-19. PBMCs, B-cell-depleted T cells, or T cells were the source of the cDNA or gDNA that made up the material.

Repertoires were generated with immunoSEQ multiplex PCR, while TCRdb's copy carries only in-frame clones and drops some. Seen here are roughly 160,000 clones, about 88% observed once, and the top ten hold roughly 0.99%. A few counts support this clone. Germline CDR1 PRHDT, CDR2 FYEKMQ (reference sequence). The V gene lost 2 bases and the J gene lost 6 bases, with 7 bases spanning the gap. This CDR3 comprises 13 residues. The chain combines TRBV13 with TRBJ2-2; D may be TRBD2 (5 bases). This receptor was obtained from a man between 18 and 29 years old with acute or convalescent COVID-19. Sequenced sample: peripheral blood. The CDR3 protein is CASSLYGAGELFF. Here the CDR3 DNA reads TGTGCCAGCAGCTTATACGGGGCCGGGGAGCTGTTTTTT.